These 5 T cell receptor beta chains share one sample of origin, sequenced in a study of T cell responses to AZD1222 COVID-19 vaccine. This table comes from immunoSEQ multiplex PCR, and its TCRdb copy is limited to in-frame clones, with some not included. Here the sample spans roughly 100,000 clones, 85% to 90% being singletons. This sample comprised peripheral blood, obtained on day 0 of AZD1222 vaccination. The receptors originated from an adult in good health.

The V call is TRBV6-2 or TRBV6-3, the J call TRBJ2-7, with 7 nucleotides matching TRBD2. From germline, CDR1 is MNHEY and CDR2 SVGEGT. The CDR3 is made up of 15 amino acids. The V segment lost 2 bases and the J segment 7 bases; nucleotides outside the gene matches: 11. CDR3 sequence (DNA): TGTGCCAGCAGTTACGAGGGACTAAGGGGAAAGGAGCAGTACTTC. As protein: CASSYEGLRGKEQYF.

The chain employs TRBV9 and TRBJ1-5; no firm D call. Between the trimmed V and J ends, which lost 0 bases and 6 bases, there was a span of 7 bases. CDR1 SGDLS and CDR2 YYNGEE come from the germline V gene. CDR3 size: 13 residues. For the CDR3, the DNA is TGTGCCAGCAGCGTAGGGCCTGGTCAGCCCCAGCATTTT. Its translation: CASSVGPGQPQHF.

This clone was seen once. The CDR3 nucleotides are TGTGCCAGCAGTAGGAAGACCGGCTCTGGAAACACCATATATTTT. Amino acid sequence: CASSRKTGSGNTIYF. V gene TRBV5-6 combines with J gene TRBJ1-3; D is undetermined. V was shortened by 5 bases and J by 0 bases, with 12 bases between the two germline ends. CDR3 length: 15 amino acids. CDR1 is SGHDT and CDR2 is YYEEEE in the germline V gene.

The DNA of the CDR3 is TGTGCCAGCAGCCTACAGGGGACCGGGGAGCTGTTTTTT. Its translation is CASSLQGTGELFF. V is TRBV4-2 and J is TRBJ2-2; 7 bases are shared with TRBD1. Unmatched junction bases numbered 1, after V lost 4 bases and J lost 5 bases. Per germline, CDR1 LGHNA and CDR2 YNFKEQ. The CDR3 is 13 residues long.

V gene TRBV5-1 combines with J gene TRBJ2-5, with D perhaps given as TRBD1 or TRBD2 (5 bases each). Trimming shortened V by 4 bases and J by 0 bases, and 13 bases separated the two germline ends. Germline V CDR1 and CDR2: SGHRS, YFSETQ. This CDR3 region has 15 residues. CDR3: CASSRGAADQETQYF. Written as DNA, the CDR3 is TGCGCCAGCAGCCGAGGGGCGGCGGACCAAGAGACCCAGTACTTC. Looking up the rest from reference TRBV5-1 and TRBJ2-5 gives the full variable domain: KAGVTQTPRYLIKTRGQQVTLSCSPISGHRSVSWYQQTPGQGLQFLFEYFSETQRNKGNFPGRFSGRQFSNSRSEMNVSTLELGDSALYLCASSRGAADQETQYFGPGTRLLVL.